One TCR beta chain is described in this entry. The data stem from a study of blood T cell repertoires in COVID-19. Background on the study: Donors in the United States, Italy and Spain gave samples during acute or convalescent COVID-19. PBMCs, B-cell-depleted T cells, or T cells provided the cDNA or gDNA that made up the material.

Clones were sequenced by immunoSEQ multiplex PCR, and TCRdb holds only the in-frame ones, with some missing. Of roughly 190,000 clones in the sample, more than 60% were seen once. This CDR3 contains 14 residues. The V and J ends lost 9 bases and 1 base respectively, with 13 bases between them. In germline, CDR1 is KGHDR, CDR2 SFDVKD. Material: peripheral blood. The sequence came from a woman aged 45 to 65 with acute or convalescent COVID-19. The chain carries TRBV24-1 and TRBJ2-3; a possible D gene is TRBD2 (5 bases). CDR3 nucleotides: TGTGCCACCTCCCCCGCAGCGGGCACAGATACGCAGTATTTT. Its translation: CATSPAAGTDTQYF.